The 2 T cell receptor beta chains listed next were all sequenced from one sample in a study of CD8 T cells in Susac syndrome. When the RNA was reverse transcribed, random hexamers were used with an input of roughly 0.5 to 1 ug. TCRdb processed the immunoSEQ multiplex PCR reads anew with MiXCR; each CDR3 protein has one entry. Among 150,000 to 250,000 distinct CDR3 sequences listed, more than 90% were seen once. The sequenced material came from CD4+ T cells from PBMCs. These receptors originate from a human donor with multiple sclerosis.

V gene TRBV9 combines with J gene TRBJ1-5; D is uncertain. The CDR3 contains 15 residues. The germline gives CDR1 SGDLS, CDR2 YYNGEE. The ends were cut back, 0 bases at V and 5 bases at J, with 12 bases in the middle. CDR3 in DNA: TGTGCCAGCAGCGTAGGAGTCGGTAGGGATCAGCCCCAGCATTTT. Its protein product is CASSVGVGRDQPQHF.

V usage is TRBV29-1 and J usage is TRBJ2-7; perhaps D is TRBD1 or TRBD2 (5 bases each). This CDR3 has 12 amino acids. V lost 4 bases and J lost 2, with 9 bases in between. Germline V lookup: CDR1 SQVTM, CDR2 ANQGSEA. This chain's CDR3 is CSVGWDPYEQYF. The CDR3 bases are TGCAGCGTTGGTTGGGACCCCTACGAGCAGTACTTC.